Shown below are 23 T cell receptor beta chains from a single sample sequenced in a study of blood T cell repertoires in COVID-19. Assay used: immunoSEQ multiplex PCR; TCRdb lists only in-frame clones, some missing. The sample contains under 150,000 clones, over 85% of which appear only once. The source material was peripheral blood. These receptors were obtained from a man aged 50 to 59 with active COVID-19.

This clone has more than one count but fewer than ten. CDR3 nucleotide sequence: TGTGCCAGCAGCACCAGACAGGGGGCTACCGATGAGCAGTTCTTC. It encodes CASSTRQGATDEQFF. The chain is built from TRBV11-2 and TRBJ2-1; 10 bases align to TRBD1. CDR3 length equals 15 residues. Looked up from germline, CDR1 is SGHAT and CDR2 is FQNNGV. With V trimmed by 5 bases and J by 8 bases, 9 bases remained unmatched.

CDR3 in DNA: TGTGCCAGTATCCCTTCCTGGGGACAGACCCTACGGCGGACTGAAGCTTTCTTT. Protein sequence: CASIPSWGQTLRRTEAFF. The V call is TRBV19, the J call TRBJ1-1, with 7 bases matching TRBD1. The germline V gene encodes CDR1 LNHDA and CDR2 SQIVND (reference sequence). The CDR3 is 18 amino acids. V dropped 7 bases and J dropped 5; count of bases not matched to a gene: 22.

V is TRBV14 and J is TRBJ2-1; 11 bases align to TRBD2. Germline V CDR1 and CDR2: SGHDN, FVKESK. The ends lost 3 bases at V and 6 bases at J; junction bases unmatched: 10. This CDR3 has 17 amino acids. In nucleotides, the CDR3 is TGTGCCAGCAGCCAGTCCCAACTAGCGGGAGTATCCAATGAGCAGTTCTTC. Its protein is CASSQSQLAGVSNEQFF.

This chain connects TRBV19 to TRBJ1-1; D is perhaps TRBD1 (6 bases). The V end was cut by 5 bases, the J end by 0 bases, with 10 bases between. CDR3 length: 14 amino acids. CDR1 is LNHDA, CDR2 SQIVND, per germline (reference sequence). CDR3 residues: CASSARGLNTEAFF. In DNA, the CDR3 is TGTGCCAGTAGTGCCAGGGGTTTGAACACTGAAGCTTTCTTT.

V is TRBV15 and J is TRBJ2-1, with 10 bases identical to TRBD2. The CDR3 loop spans 16 amino acids. V dropped 2 bases and J dropped 0; count of bases not matched to a gene: 1. The germline gives CDR1 LNHNV, CDR2 YYDKDF (reference sequence). CDR3 in amino acids: CATSRPSGSSYNEQFF. The CDR3 DNA reads as TGTGCCACCAGCAGACCTAGCGGGAGCTCCTACAATGAGCAGTTCTTC. Filled out from reference TRBV15 and TRBJ2-1, the complete variable domain reads DAMVIQNPRYQVTQFGKPVTLSCSQTLNHNVMYWYQQKSSQAPKLLFHYYDKDFNNEADTPDNFQSRRPNTSFCFLDIRSPGLGDTAMYLCATSRPSGSSYNEQFFGPGTRLTVL.

The chain has TRBV2 and TRBJ1-1; D is perhaps TRBD1 (5 bases). V dropped 8 bases and J dropped 10 bases, with 26 bases sitting between them. The germline gives CDR1 SNHLY, CDR2 FYNNEI. The CDR3 consists of 15 residues. The DNA for the CDR3 is TGTGCCAGCGCGGGGGGTTGGGAGGGCGCCGTCGGAGCTTTCTTT. Translated: CASAGGWEGAVGAFF.

This chain joins TRBV27 and TRBJ1-2, with a tentative D call TRBD1 (5 bases). Germline V CDR1 and CDR2: MNHEY, SMNVEV (reference sequence). CDR3 length equals 13 residues. V was shortened by 6 bases and J by 2 bases, with 10 bases between the two germline ends. The CDR3 loop reads CASSSGHNYGYTF. The DNA of the CDR3 is TGTGCCAGCAGCTCCGGACACAACTATGGCTACACCTTC.

There are a few counts of this clone. The J gene is TRBJ1-1, the V gene TRBV11-2; D gene unclear. This CDR3 has 13 amino acids. Between the trimmed V and J ends, which lost 7 bases and 6 bases, there was a span of 15 bases. In germline, CDR1 is SGHAT, CDR2 FQNNGV. CDR3: CASTRIGYSEAFF. The DNA of the CDR3 is TGTGCCAGCACCCGAATCGGGTATTCTGAAGCTTTCTTT.

The chain couples TRBV24-1 to TRBJ2-5; tentatively, D is TRBD1 (6 bases). Germline V gene sequence: CDR1 KGHDR, CDR2 SFDVKD. The V and J ends lost 3 bases and 1 base respectively, with 11 bases between them. The CDR3 has 15 amino acids. This chain's CDR3 is CATSDPTGPQETQYF. The CDR3 nucleotides read TGTGCCACCAGTGATCCGACAGGCCCCCAAGAGACCCAGTACTTC.

The rearrangement links TRBV3-1 (or the pseudogene TRBV3-2) to TRBJ1-1; possibly TRBD1 for D (6 bases). The germline CDR1 and CDR2 sequences are LGHDT and YNNKEL (reference sequence). V was pared by 1 base and J by 5 bases, with 14 bases between. The CDR3 contains 15 residues. CDR3 coding DNA: TGTGCCAGCAGCCAAGGGGGGCCGGGTAGTACTGAAGCTTTCTTT. Its translation is CASSQGGPGSTEAFF.

The chain uses TRBV3-1 (or the pseudogene TRBV3-2) and TRBJ2-7, with 8 bases that match TRBD2. CDR3 size: 13 residues. Per the germline V gene, CDR1 is LGHDT and CDR2 is YNNKEL (reference sequence). J gave up 4 bases and V 1 base, and 0 bases lay outside the gene matches. CDR3 protein: CASSQAGGYEQYV. DNA for the CDR3: TGTGCCAGCAGCCAAGCGGGGGGGTACGAGCAGTACGTC.

This clone was detected once. The J gene is TRBJ1-1, the V gene TRBV7-3; D remains ambiguous. There are 13 residues in the CDR3. Germline V gene lookup returns CDR1 SGHTA and CDR2 FQGTGA. V gave up 2 bases and J gave up 9 bases, with 13 bases separating them. The CDR3 reads CASSLSSDGKAFF. In DNA form, the CDR3 reads TGTGCCAGCAGCTTATCGTCCGACGGGAAAGCTTTCTTT.

This chain uses TRBV7-9 with TRBJ1-3; possible D gene TRBD1, 6 bases. CDR1 and CDR2 from the germline V gene are SEHNR and FQNEAQ (reference sequence). V lost 5 bases and J 5 bases, leaving 16 bases between the germline ends. The CDR3 has 15 residues. The CDR3 DNA reads as TGTGCCAGCAGCCAGGGGACGGTGGATAGAAACACCATATATTTT. It encodes CASSQGTVDRNTIYF.

This chain connects TRBV11-2 to TRBJ1-5; D remains unclear. The germline V and J ends were trimmed by 5 bases and 4 bases, with 15 bases remaining between them. The CDR3 covers 15 residues. Germline loops: CDR1 SGHAT, CDR2 FQNNGV. The CDR3 is CASSLREGLNQPQHF. In nucleotides, the CDR3 is TGTGCCAGCAGCCTCCGGGAAGGGTTGAATCAGCCCCAGCATTTT.

The chain has TRBV10-2 and TRBJ2-3; 8 nucleotides line up with TRBD2. Germline V gene data show CDR1 as WSHSY and CDR2 as SAAADI. This CDR3 has 15 amino acids. V was pared by 6 bases and J by 1 base, with 6 bases of the junction left unmatched. Here the CDR3 reads CASRGLAGRTDTQYF. The CDR3 bases are TGCGCCAGCAGGGGGCTAGCGGGCCGCACAGATACGCAGTATTTT.

The genes are TRBV6-5 and TRBJ1-1, with a tentative D call TRBD1 (6 bases). Germline lookup yields CDR1 MNHEY and CDR2 SVGAGI. V was clipped by 5 bases and J by 1 base, with 11 bases between them. The CDR3 runs to 14 residues. The CDR3 region has the DNA TGTGCCAGCAGTACCAGGGGAGCGAACACTGAAGCTTTCTTT. This sequence encodes CASSTRGANTEAFF.

This rearrangement joins TRBV5-5 to TRBJ2-5; 9 nucleotides match TRBD2. The germline V gene has CDR1 SGHKS and CDR2 YYEKEE (reference sequence). This CDR3 has 15 amino acids. After removal of 4 bases from V and 3 bases from J, the junction contained 7 bases not matched to a gene. In DNA, the CDR3 is TGTGCCAGCAGCCCTGGGCTAGCGGGAAAAGAGACCCAGTACTTC. It specifies CASSPGLAGKETQYF.

The chain recombines TRBV12-3 or TRBV12-4 with TRBJ1-2; no definite D call. V lost 6 bases, J lost 10 bases, and 18 bases lay in between. This CDR3 is built from 13 residues. The chain's CDR3 is CASSYSSAPAYTF. CDR3 bases: TGTGCCAGCAGCTACAGTAGTGCACCAGCCTACACCTTC.

This chain connects TRBV10-3 to TRBJ2-3; D may be TRBD2 (6 bases). Germline V lookup: CDR1 ENHRY, CDR2 SYGVKD. The V end was cut by 3 bases, the J end by 0 bases, with 10 bases between. This CDR3 region has 15 residues. CDR3 protein: CAISEGGGSTDTQYF. The CDR3 DNA is TGTGCCATCAGTGAAGGCGGAGGGAGCACAGATACGCAGTATTTT.

The V gene is TRBV19, the J gene TRBJ1-3, with 7 bases that match TRBD1. This CDR3 contains 16 residues. The germline V gene encodes CDR1 LNHDA and CDR2 SQIVND (reference sequence). The J segment lost 2 bases and the V segment lost 4 bases, leaving 8 bases of the junction unmatched. The CDR3 DNA follows: TGTGCCAGTAGTAGCAACAGGGGAGTGACTGGAAACACCATATATTTT. This gives the protein CASSSNRGVTGNTIYF. The variable domain in full, completed from reference TRBV19 and TRBJ1-3, reads DGGITQSPKYLFRKEGQNVTLSCEQNLNHDAMYWYRQDPGQGLRLIYYSQIVNDFQKGDIAEGYSVSREKKESFPLTVTSAQKNPTAFYLCASSSNRGVTGNTIYFGEGSWLTVV.

The chain employs TRBV18 and TRBJ1-3, with D perhaps TRBD1 (5 bases). This CDR3 contains 15 residues. The V and J ends lost 4 bases and 2 bases respectively, with 12 bases between them. CDR1 is KGHSH and CDR2 is LQKENI in the germline V gene. In DNA, the CDR3 is TGTGCCAGCTCACGGTCCTGGGGGGCTGGAAACACCATATATTTT. Translated: CASSRSWGAGNTIYF.

This clone was counted a single time. The J gene is TRBJ1-5, the V gene TRBV27; no clear D. The V and J ends lost 5 bases and 1 base respectively, with 12 bases between them. The germline gives CDR1 MNHEY, CDR2 SMNVEV (reference sequence). This CDR3 has 15 residues. CDR3: CASSLNSGSNQPQHF. CDR3 in DNA: TGTGCCAGCAGTCTAAACTCCGGGAGCAATCAGCCCCAGCATTTT.

The sample holds a few counts of this clone. The gene calls are TRBV6-5 and TRBJ2-2, with a possible D match to TRBD1 (6 bases). Germline CDR1 and CDR2: MNHEY and SVGAGI. The CDR3 totals 15 residues. Trimming left V 6 bases short and J 3 bases short, with 14 bases between. CDR3 bases: TGTGCCAGCAGAATTACAGGGAGCTACACCGGGGAGCTGTTTTTT. It translates to CASRITGSYTGELFF.